The present T cell receptor beta chain was sequenced within a study of shared clonotypes between healthy human individuals. Points from the study as a whole: Relative to clonotypes present in all four donors, those not shared had lower generation probabilities.

About this clone: Its matching antigen is unknown.

This table comes from immunoSEQ multiplex PCR, and its TCRdb copy is limited to in-frame clones, with some not included. The repertoire includes approximately 100,000 clones, approximately 70% of them detected once, and approximately 23% sits in the top ten. The TCR was taken from a woman aged 25 to 39 in good health. Sequenced input: memory CD8+ T cells sorted from blood. Subset described: CD45RO+ cells pooled with CCR7-negative TemRA cells.

The CDR3 coding sequence is TGTGCCAGCAGTTTGCCTAGCGGGAGTTCCGAGCAGTACTTC. Its protein product is CASSLPSGSSEQYF. The rearrangement links TRBV28 to TRBJ2-7; 10 nucleotides agree with TRBD2. V shed 3 bases, J shed 6 bases, and the junction held 5 bases outside the gene matches. Germline V gene sequence: CDR1 MDHEN, CDR2 SYDVKM. The CDR3 has 14 residues.